This T cell receptor (beta chain) came from a study of CD8 T cells in ankylosing spondylitis. Study-wide results and limits: Researchers reportedly found disease-linked clones significantly enriched in matched ankylosing spondylitis synovial fluid.

This clonotype was counted at least ten times. Its antigen is still unknown. The CDR3 is 17 residues long. CDR1 is SGHVS, CDR2 FQNEAQ, per germline. V shed 1 base and J shed 1 base, with 13 bases lying between them. TCRdb independently ran MiXCR on the 5' RACE reads; one entry per CDR3 protein. This table has about 130,000 distinct CDR3 sequences, about 6.5% appearing once. Sequencing input: blood, either unsorted or a sorted T cell fraction (not recorded which). The TCR originated in a male donor with ankylosing spondylitis or in good health (not recorded which). This chain uses TRBV7-8 with TRBJ2-2; D unresolved. This CDR3 is CASSLGIGTLNTGELFF. CDR3 in DNA: TGTGCCAGCAGCTTAGGCATCGGAACCCTGAACACCGGGGAGCTGTTTTTT.